This T cell receptor beta chain was retrieved from a study of T cell changes during pregnancy in multiple sclerosis. Method: immunoSEQ multiplex PCR; TCRdb's copy keeps in-frame clones and lacks some. The repertoire has about 24,000 clones, roughly nine tenths of them found once; the top ten carry 9.4%. The CDR3 runs to 12 residues. Germline V gene sequence: CDR1 SEHNR, CDR2 FQNEAQ (reference sequence). J was trimmed by 11 bases and V by 3 bases; bases with no gene match: 3. The sequence was obtained from a female donor in good health, enrolled as a control in a pregnancy study. This chain uses TRBV7-9 with TRBJ1-4, with 7 bases identical to TRBD1. Material: CD8+ T cells from peripheral blood mononuclear cells, obtained in the third trimester of pregnancy. The CDR3 spells CASSLGGQKLFF. DNA of the CDR3: TGTGCCAGCAGCTTGGGGGGACAGAAACTGTTTTTT.